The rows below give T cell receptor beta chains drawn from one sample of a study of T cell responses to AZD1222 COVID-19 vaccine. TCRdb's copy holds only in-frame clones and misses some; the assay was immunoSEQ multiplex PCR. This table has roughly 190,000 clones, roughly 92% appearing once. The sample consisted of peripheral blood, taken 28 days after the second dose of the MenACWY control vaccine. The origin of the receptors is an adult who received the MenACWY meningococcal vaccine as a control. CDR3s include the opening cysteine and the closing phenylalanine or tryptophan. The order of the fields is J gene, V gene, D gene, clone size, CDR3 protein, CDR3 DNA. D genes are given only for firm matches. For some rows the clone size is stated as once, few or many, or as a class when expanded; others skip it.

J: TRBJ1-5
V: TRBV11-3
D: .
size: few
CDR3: CASSFGPDQPQHF
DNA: TGTGCCAGCAGCTTCGGACCGGATCAGCCCCAGCATTTT

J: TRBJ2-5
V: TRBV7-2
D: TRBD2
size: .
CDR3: CASSLLGLAEETQYF
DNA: TGTGCCAGCAGCTTATTGGGGCTAGCGGAAGAGACCCAGTACTTC

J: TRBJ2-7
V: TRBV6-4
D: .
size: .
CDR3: CASSDEIASGFYEQYF
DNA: TGTGCCAGCAGTGATGAGATCGCGAGCGGGTTCTACGAGCAGTACTTC

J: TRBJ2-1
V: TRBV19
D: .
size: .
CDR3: CASSIERLGEQFF
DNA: TGTGCCAGTAGTATAGAGAGGTTGGGTGAGCAGTTCTTC

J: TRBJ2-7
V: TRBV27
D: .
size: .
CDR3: CASSRSAGEQYF
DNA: TGTGCCAGCAGTCGGAGCGCCGGGGAGCAGTACTTC

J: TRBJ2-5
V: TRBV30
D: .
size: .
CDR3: CAWSVPTGRQETQYF
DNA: TGTGCCTGGAGTGTACCGACAGGCCGACAAGAGACCCAGTACTTC

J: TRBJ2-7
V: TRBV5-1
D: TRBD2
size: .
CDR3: CASSFESGTYEQYF
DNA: TGCGCCAGCAGCTTCGAGAGCGGGACCTACGAGCAGTACTTC

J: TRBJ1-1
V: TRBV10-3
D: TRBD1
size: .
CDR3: CAISDAGGNTEAFF
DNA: TGTGCCATCAGTGACGCAGGGGGAAACACTGAAGCTTTCTTT

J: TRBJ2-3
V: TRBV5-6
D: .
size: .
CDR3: CASSFWRSWGTDTQYF
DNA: TGTGCCAGCAGCTTTTGGCGGTCCTGGGGCACAGATACGCAGTATTTT

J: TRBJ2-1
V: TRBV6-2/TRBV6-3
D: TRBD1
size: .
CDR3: CASSAGQATFYNEQFF
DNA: TGTGCCAGCAGCGCCGGACAGGCTACTTTCTACAATGAGCAGTTCTTC

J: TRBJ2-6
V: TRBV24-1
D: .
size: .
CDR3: CATSKNSGANVLTF
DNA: TGTGCCACCAGTAAAAACTCTGGGGCCAACGTCCTGACTTTC

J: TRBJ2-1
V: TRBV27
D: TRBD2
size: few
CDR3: CASSLTTSGRNEQFF
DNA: TGTGCCAGCAGTTTAACGACTAGCGGGAGGAATGAGCAGTTCTTC

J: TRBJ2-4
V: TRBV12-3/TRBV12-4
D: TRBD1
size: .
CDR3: CASRAGQGTLYF
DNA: TGTGCCAGCAGGGCGGGACAGGGGACTTTGTACTTC

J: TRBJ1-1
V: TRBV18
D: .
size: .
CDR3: CASSLKNSDLNTEAFF
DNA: TGTGCCAGCTCTCTTAAAAACTCCGACTTGAACACTGAAGCTTTCTTT

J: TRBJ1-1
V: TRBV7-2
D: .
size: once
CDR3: CASSLTGNTEAFF
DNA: TGTGCCAGCAGCTTAACAGGGAACACTGAAGCTTTCTTT

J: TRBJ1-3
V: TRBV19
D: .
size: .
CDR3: CASTPSLRSGNTIYF
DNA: TGTGCCAGTACCCCCTCCTTGCGCTCTGGAAACACCATATATTTT

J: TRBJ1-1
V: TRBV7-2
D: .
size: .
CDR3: CASSFGRVPEAFF
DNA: TGTGCCAGCAGCTTTGGGAGGGTCCCTGAAGCTTTCTTT

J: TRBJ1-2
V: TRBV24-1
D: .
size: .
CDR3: CATSDGAYGYTF
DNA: TGTGCCACTTCGGACGGGGCCTATGGCTACACCTTC

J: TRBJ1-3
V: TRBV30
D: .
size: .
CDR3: CAWSVRSSGNTIYF
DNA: TGTGCCTGGAGTGTACGATCCTCTGGAAACACCATATATTTT

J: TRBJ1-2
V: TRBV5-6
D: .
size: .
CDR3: CASSSDSYGYTF
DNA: TGTGCCAGCAGCTCGGACAGCTATGGCTACACCTTC

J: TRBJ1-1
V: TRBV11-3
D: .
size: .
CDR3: CASSPRRTEAFF
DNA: TGTGCCAGCAGCCCACGGAGGACTGAAGCTTTCTTT

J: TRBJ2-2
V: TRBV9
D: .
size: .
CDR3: CASSVGTAIDQTKGGELFF
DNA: TGTGCCAGCAGCGTAGGGACGGCTATCGACCAAACTAAGGGCGGGGAGCTGTTTTTT

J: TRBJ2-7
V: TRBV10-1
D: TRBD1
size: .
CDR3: CASSEGTGGVSEQYF
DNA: TGCGCCAGCAGTGAGGGGACAGGGGGGGTGTCCGAGCAGTACTTC

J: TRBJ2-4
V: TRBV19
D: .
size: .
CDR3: CASSVAVQNIQYF
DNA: TGTGCCAGTAGCGTAGCAGTCCAAAACATTCAGTACTTC

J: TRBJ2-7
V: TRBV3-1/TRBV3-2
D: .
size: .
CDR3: CASSPGGADYEQYF
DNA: TGTGCCAGCAGCCCCGGAGGAGCGGACTACGAGCAGTACTTC